Here is one TCR beta chain with its context. The V gene end was trimmed by 1 base and the J gene end by 4 bases; junction bases not matched to a gene: 9. This CDR3 has 17 residues. CDR1 and CDR2 (germline): MGHRA, YSYEKL. TCRdb keeps only in-frame clones here, not all; method: immunoSEQ multiplex PCR. The data hold about 83,000 clones, with around 78% observed a single time. These data belong to a study of radiotherapy plus CTLA-4 blockade in lung cancer. Sequencing was performed on peripheral blood, taken from a patient treated with radiotherapy plus ipilimumab. This chain links TRBV4-1 with TRBJ2-7, with TRBD2 matching over 11 bases. The TCR sequence derives from a human donor with non-small cell lung cancer who had a partial response to radiotherapy plus ipilimumab. Some clones in this sample may be carry-over from other donors' samples. CDR3 DNA: TGCGCCAGCAGCCAAGTGGCGATGGGACTAGCGGTATACGAGCAGTACTTC. Translation: CASSQVAMGLAVYEQYF.